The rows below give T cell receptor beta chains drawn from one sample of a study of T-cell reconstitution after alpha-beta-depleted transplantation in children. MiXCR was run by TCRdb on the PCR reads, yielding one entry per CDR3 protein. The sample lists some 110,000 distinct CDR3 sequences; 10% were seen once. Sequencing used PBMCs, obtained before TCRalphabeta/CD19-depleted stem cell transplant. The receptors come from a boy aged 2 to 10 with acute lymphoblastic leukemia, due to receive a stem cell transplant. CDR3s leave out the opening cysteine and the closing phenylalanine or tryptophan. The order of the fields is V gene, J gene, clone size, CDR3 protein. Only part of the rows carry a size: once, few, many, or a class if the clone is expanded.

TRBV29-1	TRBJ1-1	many	SALDRKNTEAF
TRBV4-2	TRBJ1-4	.	ASSPLGSGNEKLF
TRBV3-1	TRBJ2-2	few	ASSQPQGNGELF
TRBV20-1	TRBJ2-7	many	SAVHQTYEQY
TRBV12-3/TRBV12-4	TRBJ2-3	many	ASSGLVGGTDTQY
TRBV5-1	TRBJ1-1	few	ASSPVTNTEAF
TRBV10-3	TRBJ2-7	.	AINRDRGVLEQY
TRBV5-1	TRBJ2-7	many	ASSLYPSGQSDYEQY
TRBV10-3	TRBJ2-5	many	AISEPPVVLAGGPRATQY
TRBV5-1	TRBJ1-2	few	ASSAAGAVFYGYT
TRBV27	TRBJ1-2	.	ASRGLGSHGYT
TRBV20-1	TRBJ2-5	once	SAKRTAQETQY
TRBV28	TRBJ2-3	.	ASSTGGEATDTQY
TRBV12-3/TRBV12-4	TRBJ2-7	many	ASSRRLARTAYEQY
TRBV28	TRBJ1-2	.	ASSLTAFYGYT
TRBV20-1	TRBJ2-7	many	SATQGTSDEQY
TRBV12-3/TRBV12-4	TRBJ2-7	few	ASNPPPGLAGGRHEQY
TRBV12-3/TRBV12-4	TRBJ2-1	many	ASSPYYEQF
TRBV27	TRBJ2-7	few	ASRLKRPENYEQY
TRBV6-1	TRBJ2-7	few	ASSSGPPKLGEQY
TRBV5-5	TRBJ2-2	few	ASSFTGTSGNTGELF
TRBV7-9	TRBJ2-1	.	ASSLVGVPYNEQF
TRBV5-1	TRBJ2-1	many	ASSLYFDDEQF
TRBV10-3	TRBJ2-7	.	AITGSGKKDEQY
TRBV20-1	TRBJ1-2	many	SARDRGGDGYT
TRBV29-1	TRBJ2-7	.	SVLAGSTYEQY
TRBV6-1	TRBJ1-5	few	ASIVVAGNQPQH
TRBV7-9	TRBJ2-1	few	ASSSTSGRAYNEQF
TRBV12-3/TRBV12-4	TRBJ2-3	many	ASSMGLAGEDTQY
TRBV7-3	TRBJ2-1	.	ASSSNRDRGLYNEQF
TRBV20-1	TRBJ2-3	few	SARDQRIAGFTDTQY
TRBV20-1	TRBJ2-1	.	CAPLGIGRAYNEQF
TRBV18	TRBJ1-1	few	ASSPRTGAIMEAF
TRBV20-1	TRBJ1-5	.	SASRGGSNQPQH
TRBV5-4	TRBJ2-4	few	ASSRQGRDKNIQY
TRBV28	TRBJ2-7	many	ASSPDSYEQY
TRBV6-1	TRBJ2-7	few	ASGHQGTSYEQY
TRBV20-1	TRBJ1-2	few	SARAPGAGGYGYT
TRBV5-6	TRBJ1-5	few	ASPRQGASNQPQH
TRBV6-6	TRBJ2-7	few	ASSYGDSYEQY
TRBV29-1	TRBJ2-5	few	SVELFNGGTQY
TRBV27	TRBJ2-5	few	ASSNRQGTPETQY
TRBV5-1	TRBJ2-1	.	ASSAIAGGPAGEQF
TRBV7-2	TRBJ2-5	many	ASSSDRGTETQY
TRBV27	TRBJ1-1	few	ASRLGQGNTEAF
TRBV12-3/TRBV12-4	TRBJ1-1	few	ASSLYRGMGTEAF
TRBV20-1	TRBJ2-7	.	SGALGGLGVYEQY
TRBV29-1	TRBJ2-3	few	SVVRLAEVSTDTQY
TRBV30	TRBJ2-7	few	AWSHPGTSGSYEQY
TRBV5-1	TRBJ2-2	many	ASSREGAIGTGELF
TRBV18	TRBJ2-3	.	ASSPQGQTTDTQY
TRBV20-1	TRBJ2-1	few	SARGTPYNEQF
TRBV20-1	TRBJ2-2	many	SASDPSGGDTGELF
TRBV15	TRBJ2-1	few	ATSRDSLGEQF
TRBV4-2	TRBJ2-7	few	ASSQDKAGLAGGYEQY
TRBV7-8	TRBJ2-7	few	ASSLKDSTGQY